This T cell receptor (beta chain) was found in a study of high-grade serous ovarian cancer treatment subgroups. In germline, CDR1 is LNHDA, CDR2 SQIVND (reference sequence). The CDR3 runs 15 residues. Trimming removed 1 base at V and 7 bases at J, with 16 bases between. Sequencing used immunoSEQ multiplex PCR; TCRdb keeps in-frame clones, though not all of them. This table has 1,900 or so clones, roughly four fifths appearing once. Tumor samples were taken before definitive surgery or chemotherapy. The gene calls are TRBV19 and TRBJ1-2; the D is unclear. The sequenced material came from tumor tissue. The origin of this receptor is a human donor with high-grade serous ovarian cancer. In DNA, the CDR3 is TGTGCCAGTAGTATAGCCCCGGGCTCACGGGCTGGCTACACCTTC. This encodes CASSIAPGSRAGYTF.